Sequencing of this T cell receptor beta chain was carried out in a study of tumor-infiltrating lymphocytes in primary liver carcinoma. Background on the study: The patients comprised men and women between the ages of 30 and 69 years. Study-level results: Among the pair types, tumor region pairs showed more overlap than tumor-adjacent and tumor-blood pairs.

Of note for this clonotype: Its specificity is not known.

Researchers generated TCR beta cDNA from 500 ng of total RNA, relying on a constant-region primer. Slightly modified ARM-PCR served as the procedure for the TCR beta libraries. These libraries came from three rounds of nested multiplex PCR. The opening two PCR rounds, around 11 cycles each, paired TRBV1-TRBV30 forward primers with a C-beta reverse primer. A single record per CDR3 protein comes from TCRdb applying MiXCR to the multiplex PCR reads. The sample holds 55,000 to 65,000 distinct CDR3 sequences, about three quarters seen once. Both RNA and DNA were isolated together from roughly 20-30 mg of bulk tissue that had not been sorted. This CDR3 comprises 15 residues. Germline V gene lookup returns CDR1 SQVTM and CDR2 ANQGSEA. V lost 4 bases and J lost 7; bases outside the gene matches: 11.

This clonotype originated in a man aged 35 to 55 with primary liver carcinoma and hepatitis B virus infection. The chain couples TRBV29-1 to TRBJ2-7; 12 bases are a match to TRBD2. Sequenced: liver tumor tissue from sampling region 2. Subset specified: tumor region T2, inferior pole. The DNA for the CDR3 is TGCAGCGTTGGGGGACTAGCGGGTCAGGTTCGGGAGCAGTACTTC. Translation: CSVGGLAGQVREQYF.